These T cell receptor beta chains were read from a single sample in a study of blood T cell repertoires in COVID-19. The assay was immunoSEQ multiplex PCR, and TCRdb's table has in-frame clones only and misses some. This sample has 200,000 to 250,000 clones; more than 75% occur once, and the top ten carry around 13%. The sample comprised peripheral blood. Every receptor here comes from a human donor in a cohort sampled during active COVID-19. CDR3s include the opening cysteine and the closing phenylalanine or tryptophan. The D gene is left open where the match is weak. A clone size is listed for some rows: how often the clone was seen (once, few, many), or a class if it is expanded.

>.|TRBV18|TRBD1|TRBJ2-4
CASSPNGQAILLAKNIQYF
TGTGCCAGCTCACCTAACGGACAGGCGATTTTATTAGCCAAAAACATTCAGTACTTC
>.|TRBV13|.|TRBJ2-2
CASSRNTGELFF
TGTGCCAGCAGCCGTAACACCGGGGAGCTGTTTTTT
>once|TRBV23-1|TRBD1|TRBJ2-2
CASRNLLRQGRSRYTGELFF
TGCGCCAGCAGGAACCTCTTACGACAGGGGCGCTCGCGTTACACCGGGGAGCTGTTTTTT
>.|TRBV14|.|TRBJ2-7
CASSRSAGIYEQYF
TGTGCCAGCAGCCGGAGCGCGGGAATCTACGAGCAGTACTTC
>.|TRBV9|.|TRBJ1-3
CASSVGTDSGNTIYF
TGTGCCAGCAGCGTAGGCACAGACTCTGGAAACACCATATATTTT
>.|TRBV11-1|TRBD1|TRBJ2-7
CASSARTGGYYEQYF
TGTGCCAGCAGCGCCAGGACAGGGGGATACTACGAGCAGTACTTC
>.|TRBV6-2/TRBV6-3|TRBD1|TRBJ1-1
CASSYSRQGGMNTEAFF
TGTGCCAGCAGTTACTCACGACAGGGAGGAATGAACACTGAAGCTTTCTTT
>.|TRBV7-2|.|TRBJ2-5
CASSLGTRAKTQYF
TGTGCCAGCAGCTTAGGCACTCGCGCCAAGACCCAGTACTTC
>.|TRBV2|.|TRBJ2-1
CASSTLIEQFF
TGTGCCAGCAGCACTCTCATTGAGCAGTTCTTC
>.|TRBV27|TRBD2|TRBJ2-3
CASSLLLAGGLGTDTQYF
TGTGCCAGCAGTTTACTACTAGCGGGAGGGCTGGGCACAGATACGCAGTATTTT